The clone carrying this T cell receptor (beta chain) was seen only a few times. The antigen is undetermined. These data are taken from a study of cytotoxic CD8 clonotypes in ibrutinib-treated CLL. Overall study findings and caveats: At ibrutinib response, clonality increased, and at progression it declined back toward baseline.

Trimming removed 2 bases from V and 1 base from J, with 11 bases in between. Germline-derived CDR1 and CDR2 are KGHSH and LQKENI. This CDR3 region has 15 residues. Repertoires were generated with immunoSEQ multiplex PCR, while TCRdb's copy carries only in-frame clones and drops some. The sample records 250,000 to 350,000 clones, about 72% being singletons. This TCR came from a human donor with chronic lymphocytic leukemia. The V and J genes are TRBV18 and TRBJ2-5, with a weak D call TRBD2 (5 bases). The source was PBMCs, collected at disease progression, from a patient treated with ibrutinib. The CDR3 DNA reads as TGTGCCAGCTCACCAGGGAGTTACGCCCAAGAGACCCAGTACTTC. It yields the protein CASSPGSYAQETQYF.